Here is one T cell receptor beta chain with its context. This specimen belongs to a study of control samples from healthy donors and cancer patients. Sequencing was performed with immunoSEQ multiplex PCR; in TCRdb, only in-frame clones are kept and a portion is missing. The table includes roughly 93,000 clones, roughly 89% detected once. The CDR3 sequence is 13 residues long. Germline V gives CDR1 MDHEN, CDR2 SYDVKM. J gave up 5 bases and V 4 bases, and 3 bases lay outside the gene matches. This chain joins TRBV28 and TRBJ1-2, with 8 positions matching TRBD1. The specimen was PBMCs. The source of this sequence is a woman aged 45 to 65 with colorectal cancer. In nucleotides, the CDR3 is TGTGCCAGCAGTTCCGGACAGGGATATGGCTACACCTTC. Translating gives CASSSGQGYGYTF.